A selection of T cell receptor beta chains follows, all from one sample in a study of blood T cell repertoires in COVID-19. Sequenced by immunoSEQ multiplex PCR; TCRdb stores in-frame clones only, minus some. The sample lists roughly 100,000 clones, 75% to 95% seen once, with around 4.4% in the top ten. The sequencing input was peripheral blood. These receptors were obtained from a man younger than 30 with acute or convalescent COVID-19. CDR3s leave out the opening cysteine and the closing phenylalanine or tryptophan. Fields, in order: V gene, CDR3 protein.

TRBV10-2	ASSAIPGQGSNQPQH
TRBV14	ASSIPGWSEKLF
TRBV7-9	ASSLETGGNSPLH
TRBV5-1	ASSLASGSGRAYEQY
TRBV19	ASSRTVYDTEAF
TRBV19	ATLSGQSYEQY
TRBV24-1	ATLPPTGGLETQY
TRBV6-6	ASSYRQGKVGLASTGELF
TRBV24-1	ATSGGSGSANTGELF
TRBV5-1	ASTQGHGEEKLF
TRBV27	ASSKQGATNEKLF
TRBV6-5	AGDRTGELF
TRBV19	ASSIEQPTDTQY
TRBV6-5	ASSYADRVGNTIY
TRBV6-1	ASSEAKQGDYGYT
TRBV5-1	ASSLDRANYEQY
TRBV27	ASSSIAGSNTGELF
TRBV6-5	ASSLRNYNEQF
TRBV7-9	ASSLQIDPEGAF
TRBV10-3	AISGRQGEETQY
TRBV5-1	ASSHAGYQETQY
TRBV21-1	ASSKSRGEGRDVETQY
TRBV10-2	ASRALPGERRNDEQF
TRBV27	ASMGARRYGYT
TRBV18	ASSPREGLGEKLF
TRBV25-1	ASSDSPTYEQY
TRBV6-5	ASSLGTSETYEQY
TRBV4-1	ASSPRDWYSTDTQY
TRBV7-9	ASSLGNGGDTDTQY
TRBV7-8	ASSLTSTGYYEQY
TRBV24-1	ATSDRTGGTDTQY
TRBV6-5	ASSYSLAGGPDEQF
TRBV6-5	ASRRQGDSPLH
TRBV10-2	ASSESARNGYT
TRBV5-1	ASSSGTSNLIYEQY
TRBV4-2	ASSQGTSGGRELF
TRBV3-1/TRBV3-2	ASGTGSGYT
TRBV6-1	ASSEDRGWGNTIY
TRBV5-1	ASSRTSGGRSYEQY
TRBV9	ASSASGTGANYGYT
TRBV6-5	ASSYSTGGETQY
TRBV7-2	ASSLGRGPGSYEQY
TRBV4-1	ASSQDSIGQGLYNSPLH
TRBV6-5	ASRGLKAPYEQY
TRBV19	ASSIAMGGLAGIEQF
TRBV19	ASSIVEGAADKNIQY
TRBV10-3	AISDAPSGVINTGELF
TRBV19	ASSMSSGPRTDTQY
TRBV2	ASSVSSYQPQH
TRBV27	ASSFRDRGLSGANVLT
TRBV6-5	ASSQYRGGNTIY
TRBV29-1	SVVLTESEGYT